Listed below are T cell receptor beta chains from one sample, sequenced in a study of identical twins. Using its own MiXCR run on the 5' RACE reads, TCRdb lists one record per CDR3 protein. The data show about 890,000 distinct CDR3 sequences, around 12% seen once. These same data were also listed under a study on yellow fever vaccine responses in identical twins.

The sample comprised PBMCs. The receptor source for this set is a young woman in good health. CDR3s include the opening cysteine and the closing phenylalanine or tryptophan.

TRBV7-9	16	TRBJ1-1	CASSLALSWGNTEAFF
TRBV28	17	TRBJ2-1	CASSPLLAGVKANEQFF
TRBV24-1	15	TRBJ1-1	CATSDYGRTNTEAFF
TRBV18	16	TRBJ2-3	CASSPPPRGDADTQYF
TRBV19	13	TRBJ2-7	CASSIARDAKQYF
TRBV7-2	16	TRBJ2-2	CASSLASTMVAGELFF
TRBV6-5	16	TRBJ2-5	CASSLGLTGGQETQYF
TRBV9	14	TRBJ2-7	CASSVSSPGYEQYF
TRBV13	13	TRBJ2-4	CASSLGLGNIQYF
TRBV11-2	16	TRBJ2-7	CASSLRGGRSSYEQYF
TRBV3-1	17	TRBJ2-1	CASSPSSGSNSYNEQFF
TRBV7-9	17	TRBJ1-2	CASSYPLAGQGSSGYTF
TRBV9	15	TRBJ2-4	CASSVEPLAKNIQYF
TRBV6-1	14	TRBJ1-5	CASGSGYSNQPQHF
TRBV10-3	14	TRBJ1-1	CAITKGASDTEAFF
TRBV6-5	15	TRBJ2-7	CASSSPSGTGYEQYF
TRBV29-1	11	TRBJ2-1	CSVWALDEQFF
TRBV4-2	14	TRBJ2-1	CASSQANRDGEQFF
TRBV12-3/TRBV12-4	14	TRBJ1-1	CASIGWGRGTEAFF
TRBV13	17	TRBJ1-1	CASSLGTGGFADTEAFF